The subject of this entry is one T cell receptor (beta chain). The antigen remains undetermined. These data originate in a study of T cell repertoires in cytomegalovirus infection. At the level of the study: Both CMV infection and a matching HLA type were indicated by public TCR beta signatures. Study-level results: Dominating the ex vivo response were HLA-C-restricted CMV-specific TCR beta clonotypes. People with CMV and the relevant HLA were identified by cumulative public TCR beta family frequency.

TCRdb reprocessed the reads with MiXCR, giving one entry per CDR3 protein. The sample carries about 46,000 distinct CDR3 sequences, 20% to 25% recorded once. The CDR3 runs to 11 residues. V lost 3 bases to trimming and J lost 5 bases, with 8 bases between them. The germline V gene has CDR1 DFQATT and CDR2 SNEGSKA (reference sequence). This sequence originates from a human donor in good health (CMV status not recorded). Some clones in this sample may be carry-over from other donors' samples. The chain couples TRBV20-1 to TRBJ2-7; D is uncertain. Sequenced input: PBMCs, sequenced either directly or after in vitro stimulation (not recorded which). CDR3 sequence reads: CSASRDHEQYF. In nucleotides, the CDR3 is TGCAGTGCTAGTCGCGACCACGAGCAGTACTTC.